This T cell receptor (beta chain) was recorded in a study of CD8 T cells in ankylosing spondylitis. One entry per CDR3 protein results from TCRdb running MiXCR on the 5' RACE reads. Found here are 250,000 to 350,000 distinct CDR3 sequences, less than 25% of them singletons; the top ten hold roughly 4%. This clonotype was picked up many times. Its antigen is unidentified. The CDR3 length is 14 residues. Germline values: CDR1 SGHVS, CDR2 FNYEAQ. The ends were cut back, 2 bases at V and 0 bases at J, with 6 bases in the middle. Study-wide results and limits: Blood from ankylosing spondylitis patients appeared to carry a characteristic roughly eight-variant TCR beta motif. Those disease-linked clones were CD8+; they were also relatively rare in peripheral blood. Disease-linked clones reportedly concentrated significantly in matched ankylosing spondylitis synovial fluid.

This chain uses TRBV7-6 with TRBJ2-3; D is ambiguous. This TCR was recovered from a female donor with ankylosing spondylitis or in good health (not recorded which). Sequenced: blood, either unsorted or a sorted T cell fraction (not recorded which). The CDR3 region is CASSLQGSTDTQYF. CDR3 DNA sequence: TGTGCCAGCAGCTTACAAGGGAGCACAGATACGCAGTATTTT.